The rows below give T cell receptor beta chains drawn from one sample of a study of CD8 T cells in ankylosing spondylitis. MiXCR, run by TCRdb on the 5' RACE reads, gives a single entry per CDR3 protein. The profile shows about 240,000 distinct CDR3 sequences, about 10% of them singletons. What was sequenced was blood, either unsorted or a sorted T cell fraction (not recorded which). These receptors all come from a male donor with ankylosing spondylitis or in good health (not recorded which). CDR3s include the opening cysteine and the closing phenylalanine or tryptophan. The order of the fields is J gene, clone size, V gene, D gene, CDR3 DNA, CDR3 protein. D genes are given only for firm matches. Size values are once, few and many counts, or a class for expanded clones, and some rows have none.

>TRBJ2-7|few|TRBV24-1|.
TGTGCCACCAGTATCGAGCAGTACTTC
CATSIEQYF
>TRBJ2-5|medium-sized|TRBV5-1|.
TGCGCCAGCAGCTGGCAAGAGACCCAGTACTTC
CASSWQETQYF
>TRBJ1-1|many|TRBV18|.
TGTGCCAGCTCACCACGTCAGGGGAACACTGAAGCTTTCTTT
CASSPRQGNTEAFF
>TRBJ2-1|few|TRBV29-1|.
TGCAGCGTTGTGACGGGAAGCTCCTACAATGAGCAGTTCTTC
CSVVTGSSYNEQFF
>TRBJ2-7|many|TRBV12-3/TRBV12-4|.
TGTGCCAGCAGTTTCATGGGTTACGAGCAGTACTTC
CASSFMGYEQYF
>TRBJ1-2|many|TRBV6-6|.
TGTGCCAGCAGCCCAGGGGCTAACTATGGCTACACCTTC
CASSPGANYGYTF
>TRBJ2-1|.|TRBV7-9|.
TGTGCCAGCAGCTTAGTGGGAGGTGAGCAGTTCTTC
CASSLVGGEQFF
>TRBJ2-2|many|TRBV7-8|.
TGTGCCAGCAGCCCCCAATTCCGGTCCGGGGAGCTGTTTTTT
CASSPQFRSGELFF
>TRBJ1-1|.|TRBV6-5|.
TGTGCCAGCAGTTTGGGGCAGACCCCGGGGACTGAAGCTTTCTTT
CASSLGQTPGTEAFF
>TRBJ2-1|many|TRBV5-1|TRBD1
TGCGCCAGCAGCCAAAATCCGGGACAGGACAATGAGCAGTTCTTC
CASSQNPGQDNEQFF
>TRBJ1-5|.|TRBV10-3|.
TGTGCCATCAGTGAGGCAGATCCCTATAGCAATCAGCCCCAGCATTTT
CAISEADPYSNQPQHF
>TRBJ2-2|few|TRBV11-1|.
TGTGCCAGCAGCCCCCGGGAAAGGGTGAACACCGGGGAGCTGTTTTTT
CASSPRERVNTGELFF
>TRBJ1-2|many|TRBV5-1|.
TGCGCCAGCAGCTTGGAGGGGATTGCGGGACATGGCTACACCTTC
CASSLEGIAGHGYTF
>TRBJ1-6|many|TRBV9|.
TGTGCCAGCAGCGCGGACGGATCCTTCAATTCACCCCTCCACTTT
CASSADGSFNSPLHF
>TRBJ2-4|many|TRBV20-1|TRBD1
TGCAGTGCTCCCGACAGGGTAGGAGACATTCAGTACTTC
CSAPDRVGDIQYF
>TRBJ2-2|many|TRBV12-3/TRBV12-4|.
TGTGCCAGCAGTTTTACCAAGTTGGCCGGGGAGCTGTTTTTT
CASSFTKLAGELFF
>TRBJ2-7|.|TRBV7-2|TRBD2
TGTGCCAGCAGCCCCGAGCCGGGGGGGATAATCTCCTACGAGCAGTACTTC
CASSPEPGGIISYEQYF
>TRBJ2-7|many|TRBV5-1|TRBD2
TGCGCCAGCAGCGCGAGAGCGGGGGGCCACGAGCAGTACTTC
CASSARAGGHEQYF
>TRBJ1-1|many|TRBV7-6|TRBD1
TGTGCCAGCAGCTCCGGGACAGGGGGGAACACTGAAGCTTTCTTT
CASSSGTGGNTEAFF
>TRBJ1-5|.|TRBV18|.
TGTGCCAGCTCACCGAGTTCTAGGGGACAAGGACAGCCCCAGCATTTT
CASSPSSRGQGQPQHF
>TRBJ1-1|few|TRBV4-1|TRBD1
TGCGCCAGCAGATCACCGACAGGGGGCACTGAAGCTTTCTTT
CASRSPTGGTEAFF
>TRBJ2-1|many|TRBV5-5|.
TGTGCCAGCAGCCCGCTACTAGGTCTAATGCCTAGTGAGCAGTTCTTC
CASSPLLGLMPSEQFF
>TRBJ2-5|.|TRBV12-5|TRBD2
TGTGCTAGTGGAGATACCCAGACTAGCGGGATCGTACCAGAGACCCAGTACTTC
CASGDTQTSGIVPETQYF
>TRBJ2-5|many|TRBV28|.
TGTGCCACCGTCCGGGGTCAAGAGACCCAGTACTTC
CATVRGQETQYF
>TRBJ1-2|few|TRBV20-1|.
TGCAGTGCTAGAGACCTAGGACAGCCATGGATTTATGGCTACACCTTC
CSARDLGQPWIYGYTF
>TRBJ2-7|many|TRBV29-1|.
TGCAGCGCAGAATCCGACACGGGCGGTTACGAGCAGTACTTC
CSAESDTGGYEQYF
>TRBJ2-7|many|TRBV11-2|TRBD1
TGTGCCAGAGACAGGGATAACGTTTACGAGCAGTACTTC
CARDRDNVYEQYF
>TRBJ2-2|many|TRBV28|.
TGTGCCAGCAGAAGGGCAGGGGGGCACACCGGGGAGCTGTTTTTT
CASRRAGGHTGELFF
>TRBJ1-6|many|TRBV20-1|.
TGCAGTGCCTCCACCTCCGGTGGCAAGGGACCCCTCCACTTT
CSASTSGGKGPLHF
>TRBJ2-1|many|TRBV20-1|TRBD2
TGCAGTGCTAGAGATCCTAGCGGGGCTTACAATGAGCAGTTCTTC
CSARDPSGAYNEQFF
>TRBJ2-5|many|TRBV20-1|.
TGCAGTGCTAGAGATCTGACAGTCGAGACCCAGTACTTC
CSARDLTVETQYF
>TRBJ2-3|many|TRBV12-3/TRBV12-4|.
TGTGCCAGCAGGTCCCACAGGGCGATCACAGATACGCAGTATTTT
CASRSHRAITDTQYF
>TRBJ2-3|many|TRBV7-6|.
TGTGCCAGCAGCTTATATGGACAGAGCACAGATACGCAGTATTTT
CASSLYGQSTDTQYF
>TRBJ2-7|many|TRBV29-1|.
TGCAGCGCCTCATACGGGGTTAGATTCCACGAGCAGTACTTC
CSASYGVRFHEQYF
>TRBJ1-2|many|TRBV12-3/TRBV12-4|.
TGTGCCAGCAGTTTTGGGCTGTATGGCTACACCTTC
CASSFGLYGYTF
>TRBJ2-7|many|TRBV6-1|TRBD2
TGTGCCAGCAGCCTGACTAGCGGGGGCACCTACGAGCAGTACTTC
CASSLTSGGTYEQYF
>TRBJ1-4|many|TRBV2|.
TGTGCCAGCAGCGGGGGACCTAGTGAAAAACTGTTTTTT
CASSGGPSEKLFF
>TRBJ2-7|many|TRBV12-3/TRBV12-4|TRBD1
TGTGCCAGCAGTTTTGGACAGGGTGGGGCTGCCTACGAGCAGTACTTC
CASSFGQGGAAYEQYF
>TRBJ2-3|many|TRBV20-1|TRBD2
TGCAGTGCTCCCGGACTAGCGGGGGGGCATGCAGATACGCAGTATTTT
CSAPGLAGGHADTQYF
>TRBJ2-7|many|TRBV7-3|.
TGTGCCAGCAGCTTATCCGAGCAGTACTTC
CASSLSEQYF
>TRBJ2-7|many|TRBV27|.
TGTGCCAGCAGTTTTCTTGGGGGCGAACAGTACTTC
CASSFLGGEQYF
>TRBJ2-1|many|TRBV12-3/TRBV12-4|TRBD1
TGTGCCAGCAAGACAGGGGGCTATGAGCAGTTCTTC
CASKTGGYEQFF
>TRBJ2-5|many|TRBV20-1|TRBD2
TGCAGTGCTAGAGCCGTGCTAGCGGGGTTACCTTCCCAGTACTTC
CSARAVLAGLPSQYF
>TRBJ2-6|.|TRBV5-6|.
TGTGCCAGCAGCTTGAGACACTCTGGGGCCAACGTCCTGACTTTC
CASSLRHSGANVLTF
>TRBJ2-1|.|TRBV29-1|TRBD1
TGCAGCGTTGAGGGACAGTACGATGAGCAGTTCTTC
CSVEGQYDEQFF
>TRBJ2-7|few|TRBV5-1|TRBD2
TGCGCCAGCAGCGAGGAGCTAGCGGGCAAGCAGGGGGAGCAGTACTTC
CASSEELAGKQGEQYF
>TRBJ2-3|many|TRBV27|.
TGTGCCAGCAGTTTGGGTGGGAACGGGGATACGCAGTATTTT
CASSLGGNGDTQYF
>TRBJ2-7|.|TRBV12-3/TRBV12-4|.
TGTGCCAGCAGTTTGAGGGTTGGCGAGCAGTACTTC
CASSLRVGEQYF